What follows is one T cell receptor (beta chain) and its context. The antigen is not known. A lack of ophthalmopathy progression within 18 months defined stable Graves' hyperthyroidism. In patients aged 18 to 65, hyperthyroidism was newly diagnosed, with duration under 2 months. The germline V gene encodes CDR1 LNHDA and CDR2 SQIVND (reference sequence). V was pared by 1 base and J by 0 bases, with 3 bases between. This CDR3 has 13 residues. The data were taken from a study of T cells in Graves' hyperthyroidism and ophthalmopathy. About the study: Peripheral blood draws took place at initial diagnosis, ahead of any treatment.

Broader study findings: Expanded thyroid clonotypes (above 0.001) were mostly also found in blood.

TCR beta CDR3 region amplification was performed from RNA transcripts. Initially, a first-round RT-PCR of the TCR CDR3 employed the HTBI primer set. TCRdb analysed the multiplex PCR reads with MiXCR anew, one entry per CDR3 protein. The sample includes some 720,000 distinct CDR3 sequences, about a sixth of them seen just once. The chain joins TRBV19 to TRBJ1-1; D not certain. The receptor comes from a man younger than 35 with Graves' hyperthyroidism. The material sequenced was blood. CDR3 protein: CASSIAMNTEAFF. The CDR3, as DNA: TGTGCCAGTAGTATAGCCATGAACACTGAAGCTTTCTTT.